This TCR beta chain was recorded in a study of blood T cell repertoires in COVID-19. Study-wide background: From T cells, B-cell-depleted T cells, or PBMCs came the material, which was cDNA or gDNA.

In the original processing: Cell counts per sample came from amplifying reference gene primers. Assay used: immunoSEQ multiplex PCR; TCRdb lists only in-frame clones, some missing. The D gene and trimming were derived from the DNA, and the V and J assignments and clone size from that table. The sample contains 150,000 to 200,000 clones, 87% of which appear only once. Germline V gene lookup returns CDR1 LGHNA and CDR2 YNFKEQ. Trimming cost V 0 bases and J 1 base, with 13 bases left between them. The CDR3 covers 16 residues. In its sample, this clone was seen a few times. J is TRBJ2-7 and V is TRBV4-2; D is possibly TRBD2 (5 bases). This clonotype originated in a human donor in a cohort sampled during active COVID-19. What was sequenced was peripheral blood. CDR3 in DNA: TGTGCCAGCAGCCAAGATGTGGCTAGCACTTCCTACGAGCAGTACTTC. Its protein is CASSQDVASTSYEQYF.